This T cell receptor (beta chain) stems from a study of breast tumors, draining lymph nodes, adjacent tissues. TCRdb re-derived calls from the multiplex PCR reads in MiXCR, one entry per CDR3 protein. There are about 21,000 distinct CDR3 sequences in the sample; about 30% occur only once, and around 10% lies in the top ten. The CDR3 is 14 residues long. Germline CDR1 MDHEN, CDR2 SYDVKM. V dropped 3 bases and J dropped 7 bases, with 15 bases sitting between them. Study results and limitations: Compared with lymph nodes, tumors were less diverse; compared with nontumor tissue, more. Data only fit, rather than demonstrated, lymph node origin of most tumor T cells. Luminal-like breast cancer showed significantly higher tumor–nontumor repertoire similarity than basal-like.

This clonotype was seen a handful of times. The antigen remains unidentified. This receptor was identified in a female donor with breast cancer. Some clones in this sample may be carry-over from other donors' samples. The chain has TRBV28 and TRBJ1-2, with D tentatively TRBD1 (5 bases). Sequencing used breast tumor tissue. This chain's CDR3 is CASSFGAVGLGYTF. CDR3 in DNA: TGTGCCAGCAGTTTTGGGGCAGTCGGGCTTGGCTACACCTTC.